This entry describes one T cell receptor (beta chain). Its antigen is unknown. The source of the sample is a study of cytomegalovirus exposure and HLA in healthy donors. Points from the study as a whole: It was in a later analysis that TCR association rates were seen to vary by HLA locus, highest for DRB1 and lowest for HLA-C. According to the study, 160 or so TCR beta chains were cytomegalovirus-associated.

Amplification used 60 Vbeta primers and 13 Jbeta primers. Produced via immunoSEQ multiplex PCR; TCRdb's table is partial and in-frame only. The data contain fewer than 150,000 clones, 82% of them singletons. Germline loops: CDR1 SGDLS, CDR2 YYNGEE. The CDR3 has 13 residues. V dropped 1 base and J dropped 6 bases, with 11 bases sitting between them. The receptor was isolated from a woman aged 18-30 years in good health and CMV-seronegative. The sequenced sample was PBMCs. The V gene is TRBV9, the J gene TRBJ2-7; perhaps TRBD1 as D (6 bases). CDR3 in amino acids: CASSVRLGAEQYV. For the CDR3, the DNA is TGTGCCAGCAGCGTACGGTTGGGGGCCGAGCAGTACGTC.